This T cell receptor beta chain was identified during a study of CD8 T cells in Susac syndrome. Study conclusions and caveats: The CD4+ T cell repertoires that were profiled in Susac syndrome showed no clonal expansion.

V lost 8 bases, J lost 7 bases, and 5 bases stayed unmatched. CDR1 is SEHNR, CDR2 FQNEAQ, per germline (reference sequence). This CDR3 contains 13 residues. CD8+ and CD4+ T cells from blood underwent TCR beta sequencing, which was carried out in a high-throughput format. All included Susac syndrome patients satisfied recently defined diagnostic criteria for definite or probable disease. Negative isolation was used for CD8+ and CD4+ T cells, and FACS enrichment was applied to TEMRA cells. This clonotype was seen once. Its antigen remains unidentified. RNA amounts of about 0.5 to 1 ug underwent reverse transcription with random hexamers. TCRdb redid the calling of the immunoSEQ multiplex PCR reads with MiXCR, one entry per CDR3 protein. The sample lists about 140,000 distinct CDR3 sequences; 95% were seen once.

Material: CD4+ T cells from PBMCs. The clonotype was recovered from a human donor with Susac syndrome. The J gene is TRBJ2-1, the V gene TRBV7-9, with 10 nucleotides matching TRBD2. CDR3 nucleotide sequence: TGTGCCAGCCAAGAACTAGCGGGAAATGAGCAGTTCTTC. Translating gives CASQELAGNEQFF.